This section outlines one T cell receptor (beta chain) sequence together with its context. Researchers divided each subset's genomic DNA evenly across several immunoSEQ plates. Assay: immunoSEQ multiplex PCR; the TCRdb copy retains only in-frame clones and omits some. There are approximately 590,000 clones in the sample; 95% to 96% occur only once, and approximately 0.1% lies in the top ten. CDR3 length: 13 residues. V gave up 3 bases and J gave up 1 base, with 6 bases separating them. Germline CDR1 and CDR2: SGHRS and YFSETQ. Naive CD8 cells lacked CD45RO, underwent positive selection for CCR7 and left out terminally differentiated effector memory CD45RA+ cells. None of the donors, who were healthy HIV-negative adults, had recently had acute infections or vaccinations. These data come from a study of shared clonotypes between healthy human individuals. Study overall: Donors, aged 18 to 49, were a couple of women and three men.

This chain links TRBV5-1 with TRBJ2-3; D uncertain. Material for sequencing was naive CD8+ T cells sorted from blood. This TCR was sampled from a young woman in good health. CDR3 amino acids: CASSSARTDTQYF. CDR3 coding DNA: TGCGCCAGCAGCTCGGCCCGCACAGATACGCAGTATTTT.